These 25 T cell receptor beta chains were sequenced from one sample in a study of T cells after yellow fever vaccination. TCRdb fed the 5' RACE reads into MiXCR, producing one record per CDR3 protein. The sample shows just under 600,000 distinct CDR3 sequences, about 13% of them seen only once. Sequences were derived from PBMCs, sampled on the day of the yellow fever booster vaccination. The receptors were sampled from a man aged 25 to 40 who received the YFV17D yellow fever vaccine.

This clonotype was detected a few times. The CDR3 nucleotides read TGCGCCAGCAGCCCGGTAGGGGGGAGAAGGGCCGGGGAGCTGTTTTTT. Its protein is CASSPVGGRRAGELFF. The J gene is TRBJ2-2, the V gene TRBV10-2; D tentatively fits TRBD1 or TRBD2 (6 bases each). The germline V gene encodes CDR1 WSHSY and CDR2 SAAADI. V dropped 6 bases and J dropped 6 bases, with 20 bases sitting between them. CDR3 size: 16 residues.

The sample holds a few counts of this clonotype. The rearrangement links TRBV11-2 to TRBJ2-1, with 11 bases fitting TRBD2. V trimming: 4 bases; J trimming: 2 bases; junction bases outside the gene matches: 13. The CDR3 consists of 19 residues. CDR1 SGHAT and CDR2 FQNNGV come from the germline V gene. The CDR3 reads CASSSFTSGRGKAYNEQFF. In DNA, the CDR3 is TGTGCCAGCAGCTCATTTACTAGCGGGAGAGGAAAGGCCTACAATGAGCAGTTCTTC.

This clonotype was detected a few times. J is TRBJ2-1 and V is TRBV20-1; 7 bases align to TRBD2. This CDR3 has 14 amino acids. Germline V gene sequence: CDR1 DFQATT, CDR2 SNEGSKA (reference sequence). V lost 1 base, J lost 5 bases, and 5 bases stayed unmatched. In nucleotides, the CDR3 is TGCAGTGCTAGAGGGGGTAGCGGGCACAATGAGCAGTTCTTC. Translated, it gives CSARGGSGHNEQFF.

The rearrangement joins TRBV7-2 to TRBJ2-2; the D is unclear. This CDR3 is built from 16 residues. Germline CDR1 SGHTA, CDR2 FQGNSA. V was shortened by 3 bases and J by 3 bases, with 14 bases between the two germline ends. For the CDR3, the DNA is TGTGCCAGCAGCTTGATGAGCCAGATCTACACCGGGGAGCTGTTTTTT. Its translation is CASSLMSQIYTGELFF.

The table lists this clonotype with a few counts. This rearrangement joins TRBV19 to TRBJ1-3; D ambiguous. Trimming stripped 9 bases from V and 0 bases from J, with 9 bases between. Germline CDR1 reads LNHDA; CDR2 reads SQIVND (reference sequence). The CDR3 runs 13 residues. The CDR3 DNA is TGTGCCAGCCGGATGAGCTCTGGAAACACCATATATTTT. Amino acid sequence: CASRMSSGNTIYF.

This clonotype showed up just a few times. This chain joins TRBV7-9 and TRBJ2-1; the match to TRBD2 covers 8 bases. J lost 4 bases, V lost 6 bases, and 8 bases had no gene match. The V gene's germline CDR1 is SEHNR and CDR2 FQNEAQ (reference sequence). This CDR3 region has 15 residues. The CDR3 sequence: CASRATSGPYNEQFF. In DNA, the CDR3 is TGTGCCAGCAGAGCTACTAGCGGCCCATACAATGAGCAGTTCTTC.

The chain joins TRBV21-1 to TRBJ1-4; TRBD1 reflects the table's D call only, with no check against the DNA. TRBV21-1 is a recognized pseudogene. The CDR3 spans 14 residues. This CDR3 is CASSRDRGLEKLFF. The CDR3 DNA reads as TGTGCCAGCAGCCGGGACAGGGGCCTTGAAAAACTGTTTTTT.

This clonotype came up a few times. V is TRBV7-2 and J is TRBJ2-5; the D gene is possibly TRBD2 (6 bases). The CDR3 runs 16 residues. The V and J ends lost 7 bases and 7 bases respectively, with 25 bases between them. Germline CDR1 and CDR2: SGHTA and FQGNSA. The CDR3 nucleotides read TGTGCCAGCACCCCAGGGAGTAGCGGCACAAGAAGGACCCAGTACTTC. Its protein is CASTPGSSGTRRTQYF.

J is TRBJ2-5 and V is TRBV29-1; 7 bases match TRBD1. Germline V gives CDR1 SQVTM, CDR2 ANQGSEA. The CDR3 runs to 13 residues. V was pared by 3 bases and J by 4 bases, with 5 bases of the junction left unmatched. The CDR3 here is CSVDDRVRETQYF. The CDR3 nucleotides are TGCAGCGTTGATGACAGGGTTCGAGAGACCCAGTACTTC.

The gene calls are TRBV5-1 and TRBJ2-6, with D unresolved. The germline V and J ends were trimmed by 4 bases and 0 bases, with 8 bases remaining between them. This CDR3 comprises 15 residues. The germline gives CDR1 SGHRS, CDR2 YFSETQ. The CDR3 DNA is TGCGCCAGCAGCACCAAAGACTCTGGGGCCAACGTCCTGACTTTC. Translating it yields CASSTKDSGANVLTF.

This clonotype was counted many times. The CDR3 nucleotides read TGCGCCAGCAGCCGGGGACAGGCCTACGAGCAGTACTTC. The encoded protein is CASSRGQAYEQYF. The chain carries TRBV4-3 and TRBJ2-7; 8 nucleotides line up with TRBD1. CDR1 and CDR2 (germline): LGHNA, YSLEER. This CDR3 has 13 amino acids. V lost 4 bases, J lost 2 bases, and 1 base stayed unmatched.

This clonotype was observed a few times. The chain employs TRBV7-8 and TRBJ2-7, with 9 nucleotides matching TRBD2. The CDR3 is 17 amino acids. The V gene's germline CDR1 is SGHVS and CDR2 FQNEAQ. Losses at the gene ends were 1 base for V and 2 bases for J; bases not matched to a gene: 9. Written as DNA, the CDR3 is TGTGCCAGCAGCTTAGGTCTAGCGGGACCGGGACCCTACGAGCAGTACTTC. It yields the protein CASSLGLAGPGPYEQYF.

About this clonotype itself: Sequence at one end of the junction differs from germline and may be a read error. The J gene is TRBJ2-1, the V gene TRBV20-1, with 12 nucleotides matching TRBD2. The CDR3 has 17 amino acids. Germline-derived CDR1 and CDR2 are DFQATT and SNEGSKA (reference sequence). CDR3 coding DNA: TGCTGTGCTAGAGATCCGACTAGCGGGAGCTCCTACAATGAGCAGTTCTTC. Amino acids: CCARDPTSGSSYNEQFF.

This clonotype was observed a few times. This sequence joins TRBV7-2 and TRBJ1-4; D may be TRBD1 (6 bases). Looked up from germline, CDR1 is SGHTA and CDR2 is FQGNSA. The CDR3 consists of 16 residues. Trimming took off 5 bases at V and 5 bases at J, with 18 bases between the two ends. The CDR3: CASSLGPAGGNEKLFF. In DNA form, the CDR3 reads TGTGCCAGCAGCCTAGGACCCGCCGGGGGCAATGAAAAACTGTTTTTT.

The rearrangement joins TRBV7-9 to TRBJ2-7; tentatively, D is TRBD1 (5 bases). The CDR3 runs 14 residues. V was trimmed by 2 bases and J by 2 bases, leaving 10 bases between them. Germline CDR1 reads SEHNR; CDR2 reads FQNEAQ (reference sequence). CDR3 nucleotide sequence: TGTGCCAGCAGCTTAAACCAGGGAACCTACGAGCAGTACTTC. Translating gives CASSLNQGTYEQYF.

V gene TRBV20-1 combines with J gene TRBJ2-7, with D possibly TRBD1 on 6 matching bases. V was shortened by 6 bases and J by 3 bases, with 18 bases between the two germline ends. CDR1 and CDR2 (germline): DFQATT, SNEGSKA (reference sequence). CDR3 length: 14 residues. The CDR3: CSANPRDTRYEQYF. CDR3 bases: TGCAGTGCCAACCCCCGGGACACCCGCTACGAGCAGTACTTC.

The genes are TRBV4-3 and TRBJ2-7, with 10 bases aligning to TRBD2. V dropped 3 bases and J dropped 4; count of bases not matched to a gene: 6. The CDR3 has 15 amino acids. The V gene's germline CDR1 is LGHNA and CDR2 YSLEER. CDR3 amino acids: CASSQGGLAVYEQYF. The DNA for the CDR3 is TGCGCCAGCAGCCAGGGTGGACTAGCGGTATACGAGCAGTACTTC.

The chain uses TRBV7-8 and TRBJ2-1, with a possible D match to TRBD2 (7 bases). This CDR3 is built from 14 residues. CDR1 and CDR2 (germline): SGHVS, FQNEAQ. Between the trimmed V and J ends, which lost 5 bases and 6 bases, there was a span of 14 bases. As DNA, the CDR3 is TGTGCCAGCAGCCGGGGGGCGTCCCGCAATGAGCAGTTCTTC. Translated, it gives CASSRGASRNEQFF. Supplemented by reference TRBV7-8 and TRBJ2-1, the full variable domain reads GAGVSQSPRYKVAKRGQDVALRCDPISGHVSLFWYQQALGQGPEFLTYFQNEAQLDKSGLPSDRFFAERPEGSVSTLKIQRTQQEDSAVYLCASSRGASRNEQFFGPGTRLTVL.

Points on this clonotype: A much larger clone differs by one base, so this may be a read error. V gene TRBV7-2 combines with J gene TRBJ2-3; D gene unclear. Trimming left V 6 bases short and J 0 bases short, with 19 bases between. CDR1 is SGHTA, CDR2 FQGNSA, per germline. CDR3 size: 17 residues. The CDR3 region is CASSITGGIHSTDTQYF. In nucleotides, the CDR3 is TGTGCCAGCAGTATTACGGGTGGAATACATAGCACAGATACGCAGTATTTT.

The V gene is TRBV11-2, the J gene TRBJ2-2; D is possibly TRBD2 (5 bases). Trimming stripped 1 base from V and 6 bases from J, with 12 bases between. Germline V gene sequence: CDR1 SGHAT, CDR2 FQNNGV. The CDR3 is 15 amino acids. The CDR3 is CASSLVPLEAGELFF. In DNA, the CDR3 is TGTGCCAGCAGCTTAGTCCCACTAGAGGCCGGGGAGCTGTTTTTT.

This chain uses TRBV20-1 with TRBJ1-6; D gene ambiguous. V was pared by 5 bases and J by 0 bases, with 11 bases between. In germline, CDR1 is DFQATT, CDR2 SNEGSKA (reference sequence). This CDR3 spans 15 amino acids. CDR3 DNA: TGCAGTGCTTCCCTGATGAGCTCCTATAATTCACCCCTCCACTTT. Its translation: CSASLMSSYNSPLHF.

The J gene is TRBJ2-1, the V gene TRBV11-2; 9 nucleotides match TRBD2. Trimming cost V 3 bases and J 0 bases; bases outside gene matches: 18. The germline V gene has CDR1 SGHAT and CDR2 FQNNGV. This CDR3 comprises 21 residues. The CDR3, as DNA: TGTGCCAGCAGCTTTCCGACCGCGGGAGGGCCGAAAACAAGCTCCTACAATGAGCAGTTCTTC. Its translation is CASSFPTAGGPKTSSYNEQFF.

This clonotype has ten or more counts. This chain uses TRBV12-3 or TRBV12-4 with TRBJ2-7; TRBD2 agrees at 12 bases. V lost 3 bases to trimming and J lost 6 bases; unmatched junction nucleotides: 9. The CDR3 length is 16 residues. CDR3 bases: TGTGCCAGCAGTTTCTCGACTAGCGGGAGAGGTTCCGAGCAGTACTTC. This gives the protein CASSFSTSGRGSEQYF.

This chain joins TRBV4-3 and TRBJ2-1, with 9 bases that match TRBD2. Germline V gene sequence: CDR1 LGHNA, CDR2 YSLEER. Unmatched junction bases numbered 13, after V lost 1 base and J lost 9 bases. The CDR3 is made up of 17 amino acids. Here the CDR3 DNA reads TGCGCCAGCAGCCAAGTAGGGCTAGCGGGATATCAGAGTGAGCAGTTCTTC. Its translation: CASSQVGLAGYQSEQFF.

The chain links TRBV5-1 to TRBJ2-2; tentatively, D is TRBD1 or TRBD2 (5 bases each). The V gene's germline CDR1 is SGHRS and CDR2 YFSETQ. V was clipped by 1 base and J by 2 bases, with 12 bases between them. This CDR3 comprises 16 residues. CDR3 DNA: TGCGCCAGCAGCTTGAGGGACGTCAGCAACACCGGGGAGCTGTTTTTT. Amino acid sequence: CASSLRDVSNTGELFF. Drawing the rest from reference TRBV5-1 and TRBJ2-2, the complete variable domain is KAGVTQTPRYLIKTRGQQVTLSCSPISGHRSVSWYQQTPGQGLQFLFEYFSETQRNKGNFPGRFSGRQFSNSRSEMNVSTLELGDSALYLCASSLRDVSNTGELFFGEGSRLTVL.